The 18 T cell receptor beta chains presented below share a single source sample, sequenced in a study of spatial heterogeneity in lung cancer. Noted time point: sample taken at primary tumor resection. Whole RNA obtained from tumor, nontumor lung or frozen PBMC underwent sequencing without sorting. One entry per CDR3 protein, called by TCRdb with MiXCR from the 5' RACE reads. The sample has 2,000 to 2,500 distinct CDR3 sequences, about 12% seen once; the top ten hold around 25%. The sequencing used normal lung tissue next to the tumor, collected at surgery. These receptors were collected from a male donor with early-stage non-small cell lung cancer.

In regard to this clonotype: A much more abundant neighbour one base away suggests this may be a read error. Since the library was made to target alpha chains, this beta chain is a stray read and its abundance is not meaningful. The chain couples TRBV11-2 to TRBJ2-5, with a weak D call TRBD2 (5 bases). Trimming shortened V by 8 bases and J by 4 bases, and 29 bases separated the two germline ends. The CDR3 is made up of 18 amino acids. Germline assignment: CDR1 SGHAT and CDR2 FQNNGV. The CDR3 coding sequence is TGTGCCAGCGGCCCCGCCCGGGATCTAGCCGCCTCCCGAGAGACCCAGTACTTC. This gives the protein CASGPARDLAASRETQYF. Full variable domain (outside the CDR3, taken from reference TRBV11-2 and TRBJ2-5): EAGVAQSPRYKIIEKRQSVAFWCNPISGHATLYWYQQILGQGPKLLIQFQNNGVVDDSQLPKDRFSAERLKGVDSTLKIQPAKLEDSAVYLCASGPARDLAASRETQYFGPGTRLLVL.

There are a few counts of this clonotype. Little can be read into the size of this beta chain, an off-target read in a library designed for alpha chains. The V and J genes are TRBV6-9 and TRBJ1-5, with D unclear. The CDR3 is made up of 13 amino acids. Germline loops: CDR1 MNHGY, CDR2 SVAAGI. V was pared by 5 bases and J by 4 bases, with 9 bases between. The CDR3 coding sequence is TGTGCCAGCAGTCCACGGGCGAATCAGCCCCAGCATTTT. This codes for CASSPRANQPQHF.

This clonotype was recorded at least ten times. The library was prepared for alpha chains; this beta chain is a stray read, so its frequency means little. The chain carries TRBV7-2 and TRBJ2-7, with D perhaps matching TRBD2 (6 bases). Germline CDR1 and CDR2: SGHTA and FQGNSA. The CDR3 spans 14 residues. V was pared by 1 base and J by 1 base, with 8 bases between. This chain's CDR3 is CASSLGGLSYEQYF. The DNA for the CDR3 is TGTGCCAGCAGCTTAGGGGGACTTTCCTACGAGCAGTACTTC. Full variable domain (outside the CDR3, taken from reference TRBV7-2 and TRBJ2-7): GAGVSQSPSNKVTEKGKDVELRCDPISGHTALYWYRQSLGQGLEFLIYFQGNSAPDKSGLPSDRFSAERTGGSVSTLTIQRTQQEDSAVYLCASSLGGLSYEQYFGPGTRLTVT.

This clonotype is labeled as medium-sized. Because this beta chain is a stray read in a library intended to capture alpha chains, its abundance should not be given much weight. V usage is TRBV4-1 and J usage is TRBJ1-3; D gene uncertain. CDR1 is MGHRA, CDR2 YSYEKL, per germline. Trimming took 1 base from V and 0 from J, leaving 10 bases between them. The CDR3 loop spans 16 amino acids. CDR3 DNA: TGCGCCAGCAGCCAAGCACTGATTATCTCTGGAAACACCATATATTTT. It codes for CASSQALIISGNTIYF.

This clonotype is classed as medium-sized. Since it is a stray read in a library aimed at alpha chains, this beta chain has a size that is not meaningful. The chain couples TRBV6-5 to TRBJ1-2; D not resolved. The V gene lost 2 bases and the J gene lost 3 bases, with 7 bases spanning the gap. The germline V gene has CDR1 MNHEY and CDR2 SVGAGI. The CDR3 runs to 13 residues. The CDR3 region is CASSYGKDYGYTF. The CDR3 region has the DNA TGTGCCAGCAGTTACGGGAAGGACTATGGCTACACCTTC.

For this clonotype: In a library made to pick up alpha chains, this beta chain is a stray read with a size that means little. The chain recombines TRBV9 with TRBJ2-2; D tentatively fits TRBD1 or TRBD2 (5 bases each). Germline V gene data show CDR1 as SGDLS and CDR2 as YYNGEE. The ends were cut back, 7 bases at V and 1 base at J, with 11 bases in the middle. This CDR3 is 14 amino acids long. CDR3 amino acids: CASHGTVNTGELFF. The CDR3 nucleotides read TGTGCCAGCCACGGGACGGTGAACACCGGGGAGCTGTTTTTT.

This clonotype is labeled medium-sized. For a library built for alpha chains, this beta chain is a stray read; little rests on its size. The chain couples TRBV6-2 or TRBV6-3 to TRBJ2-7; D gene unclear. Germline V lookup: CDR1 MNHEY, CDR2 SVGEGT. This CDR3 region has 13 residues. V was cut by 7 bases and J by 1 base, with 11 bases left in between. CDR3 sequence (DNA): TGTGCCAGCACCTATTCATATTCCTACGAGCAGTACTTC. Its translation is CASTYSYSYEQYF.

Relative to its sample, this clonotype is large. For a library built for alpha chains, this beta chain is a stray read; little rests on its size. The chain joins TRBV30 to TRBJ2-5; D perhaps matches TRBD2 (5 bases). Trimming shortened V by 1 base and J by 7 bases, and 16 bases separated the two germline ends. Germline loops: CDR1 GTSNPN, CDR2 SVGIG (reference sequence). The CDR3 runs 14 residues. Here the CDR3 DNA reads TGTGCCTGGAGTGGGACTGATCCCGCGAGGACCCAGTACTTC. As protein: CAWSGTDPARTQYF.

This clonotype is medium-sized within its sample. The size of this beta chain means little, since it is a stray read in a library made for alpha chains. The chain carries TRBV5-6 and TRBJ1-1, with no clear D. Per the germline V gene, CDR1 is SGHDT and CDR2 is YYEEEE. V was pared by 1 base and J by 11 bases, with 18 bases between. This CDR3 spans 14 amino acids. The CDR3 sequence: CASSLLAGRKRAFF. The CDR3 nucleotides read TGTGCCAGCAGCTTGTTGGCCGGCCGCAAGAGGGCTTTCTTT.

This clonotype was detected ten times or more. This beta chain is a stray sequence in a library constructed for alpha chains; its clone size is not meaningful. Here the CDR3 reads CSVEAGGGEQYF. CDR3 DNA sequence: TGCAGCGTTGAGGCGGGAGGGGGCGAGCAGTACTTC. V usage is TRBV29-1 and J usage is TRBJ2-7, with 9 bases that match TRBD2. V was pared by 3 bases and J by 6 bases, with 3 bases of the junction left unmatched. The V gene's germline CDR1 is SQVTM and CDR2 ANQGSEA. The CDR3 covers 12 residues.

This clonotype was counted ten times or more. A library made for alpha chains picked up this beta chain off target, so its size means little. V and J are TRBV15 and TRBJ2-2, with D possibly called TRBD1 or TRBD2 (6 bases each). Germline-derived CDR1 and CDR2 are LNHNV and YYDKDF (reference sequence). Trimming shortened V by 5 bases and J by 1 base, and 17 bases separated the two germline ends. The CDR3 runs 17 residues. CDR3 sequence reads: CATSPLGGGGNTGELFF. CDR3 in DNA: TGTGCCACCAGCCCCCTCGGGGGCGGCGGGAACACCGGGGAGCTGTTTTTT.

This clonotype is classed as medium-sized. Because this beta chain is a stray read in a library intended to capture alpha chains, its abundance should not be given much weight. V gene TRBV29-1 combines with J gene TRBJ2-1, with 15 bases fitting TRBD2. The germline gives CDR1 SQVTM, CDR2 ANQGSEA. Trimming took 2 bases from V and 7 from J; bases not matched to a gene: 6. This CDR3 contains 16 residues. The CDR3 sequence: CSVELGTSGGWNEQFF. In nucleotides, the CDR3 is TGCAGCGTTGAACTGGGGACTAGCGGGGGGTGGAATGAGCAGTTCTTC.

This clonotype is medium-sized within its sample. In a library made to pick up alpha chains, this beta chain is a stray read with a size that means little. This chain connects TRBV5-4 to TRBJ1-6; no firm D call. CDR3 size: 14 residues. Per germline, CDR1 SGHNT and CDR2 YYREEE (reference sequence). V lost 4 bases and J 9 bases, leaving 14 bases between the germline ends. CDR3 loop: CASSQNWEFSPLHF. As DNA, the CDR3 is TGTGCCAGCAGCCAGAATTGGGAGTTTTCACCCCTCCACTTT.

Regarding this clonotype: Since the library was made to target alpha chains, this beta chain is a stray read and its abundance is not meaningful. This chain uses TRBV28 with TRBJ2-3; 8 bases are shared with TRBD2. The germline gives CDR1 MDHEN, CDR2 SYDVKM. CDR3 size: 16 residues. The V segment lost 4 bases and the J segment 3 bases; nucleotides outside the gene matches: 9. The CDR3 is CASSSAREGGTDTQYF. The CDR3 DNA reads as TGTGCCAGCAGTTCGGCTCGGGAGGGTGGAACAGATACGCAGTATTTT.

There are many counts of this clonotype. A library prepared for alpha chains yielded this beta chain as an off-target read; its size is of little meaning. The gene calls are TRBV28 and TRBJ1-1; D remains unclear. Trimming pared 2 bases from V and 4 bases from J, leaving 11 bases between. This CDR3 spans 14 amino acids. Germline V CDR1 and CDR2: MDHEN, SYDVKM. The CDR3 DNA reads TGTGCCAGCAGTTTAGCGGGATATGGCACTGAAGCTTTCTTT. This encodes CASSLAGYGTEAFF.

This clonotype was observed many times. This beta chain was picked up by a library intended for alpha chains and is off target, so its count carries little meaning. The J gene is TRBJ2-2, the V gene TRBV7-2; D remains unclear. Deletions cut 3 bases from V and 4 bases from J, with 12 bases between. The CDR3 totals 15 residues. Per the germline V gene, CDR1 is SGHTA and CDR2 is FQGNSA. The CDR3 spells CASSFFSAPTGELFF. Here the CDR3 DNA reads TGTGCCAGCAGCTTTTTTTCAGCTCCCACCGGGGAGCTGTTTTTT.

This clonotype qualifies as medium-sized. Since it is a stray read in a library aimed at alpha chains, this beta chain has a size that is not meaningful. J is TRBJ2-2 and V is TRBV10-3; D gene ambiguous. V lost 5 bases to trimming and J lost 5 bases, with 6 bases between them. This CDR3 has 12 amino acids. Germline lookup yields CDR1 ENHRY and CDR2 SYGVKD. The CDR3 here is CAISLGTGELFF. CDR3 in DNA: TGTGCCATCAGTCTAGGGACCGGGGAGCTGTTTTTT.

This clonotype has more than one count but fewer than ten. A library prepared for alpha chains yielded this beta chain as an off-target read; its size is of little meaning. This chain uses TRBV3-1 with TRBJ2-7, with D tentatively TRBD1 or TRBD2 (5 bases each). The CDR3 covers 15 residues. In germline, CDR1 is LGHDT, CDR2 YNNKEL (reference sequence). Trimming took 1 base from V and 5 from J, leaving 15 bases between them. The CDR3 sequence: CASSQGGTSFHEQYF. The CDR3 DNA reads as TGTGCCAGCAGCCAAGGGGGGACCTCCTTCCACGAGCAGTACTTC.